This T cell receptor beta chain was recovered during a study of blood T cell repertoires in COVID-19. This clone was seen more than once but under ten times. The data were produced by immunoSEQ multiplex PCR, yet TCRdb's version contains in-frame clones alone and is incomplete. This table holds approximately 260,000 clones, approximately 89% found once. Those who participated ranged in age from about 18 to 95 years and resided in some 24 US areas. Participants' own reports of clinical history determined their cohort assignment. The junction had 4 bases not matched to a gene; V was cut back by 2 bases and J by 6 bases. The CDR3 is 14 amino acids. The germline CDR1 and CDR2 sequences are KGHSH and LQKENI.

The sequencing sample was made of PBMCs or T cells enriched from blood (not recorded which). The source of this sequence is a woman aged 55-70 years who had recovered from COVID-19. The chain is built from TRBV18 and TRBJ1-5; 7 bases agree with TRBD1. CDR3 sequence (DNA): TGTGCCAGCTCACCAACGGAGGGGGCTCAGCCCCAGCATTTT. Translated: CASSPTEGAQPQHF.